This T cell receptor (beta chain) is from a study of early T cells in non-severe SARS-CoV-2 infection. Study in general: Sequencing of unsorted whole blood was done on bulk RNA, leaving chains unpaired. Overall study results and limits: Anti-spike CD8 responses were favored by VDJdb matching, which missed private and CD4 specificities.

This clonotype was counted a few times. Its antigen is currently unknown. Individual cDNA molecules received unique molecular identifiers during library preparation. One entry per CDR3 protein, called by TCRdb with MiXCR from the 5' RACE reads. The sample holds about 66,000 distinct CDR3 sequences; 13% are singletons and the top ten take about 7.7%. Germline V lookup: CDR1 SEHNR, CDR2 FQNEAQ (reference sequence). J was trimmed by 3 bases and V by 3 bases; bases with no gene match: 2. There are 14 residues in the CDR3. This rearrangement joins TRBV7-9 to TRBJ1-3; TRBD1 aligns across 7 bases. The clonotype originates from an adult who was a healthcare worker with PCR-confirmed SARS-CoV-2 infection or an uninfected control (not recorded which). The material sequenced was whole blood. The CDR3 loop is CASSFSGGGNTIYF. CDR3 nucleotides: TGTGCCAGCAGCTTTTCAGGGGGTGGAAACACCATATATTTT.